This is a list of T cell receptor beta chains from one sample in a study of healthy donors' naive CD4 and CD8 T cells. TCRdb re-called the reads through MiXCR, storing one row per CDR3 protein. This sample carries 180,000 or so distinct CDR3 sequences, about 70% of them seen once, and the ten largest clones take roughly 2.4%. Material for sequencing was naive CD4+ and CD8+ T cells sorted from blood, pooled from several donors. These receptors were obtained from a pool of human donors in good health; the sample pools cells from several healthy donors. Each CDR3 is given with its conserved first and last residue. Fields, in order: J gene, D gene, V gene, clone size, CDR3 protein, CDR3 DNA. The D gene is left open where the match is weak. The size entry is marked missing in some rows and otherwise reads once, few, many or a size class.

TRBJ2-6 - TRBV11-1 - CASSLSGHVLTF TGTGCCAGCAGCTTGTCCGGTCACGTCCTGACTTTC
TRBJ1-2 - TRBV27 - CASSLVAGVGYTF TGTGCCAGCAGTTTGGTGGCAGGGGTCGGCTACACCTTC
TRBJ2-3 - TRBV6-1 - CASSGGRAADTQYF TGTGCCAGCAGTGGGGGCAGGGCAGCAGATACGCAGTATTTT
TRBJ1-1 - TRBV27 - CASSPRTVPEAFF TGTGCCAGCAGTCCGAGGACAGTCCCTGAAGCTTTCTTT
TRBJ2-1 TRBD2 TRBV29-1 - CSVRRTSGDNEQFF TGCAGCGTCCGCAGGACTAGCGGGGACAATGAGCAGTTCTTC
TRBJ2-7 - TRBV12-3/TRBV12-4 - CASSLGGQLGTYEQYF TGTGCCAGCAGTTTAGGGGGACAGCTTGGGACTTACGAGCAGTACTTC
TRBJ2-5 - TRBV11-1 - CASSFQGWETQYF TGTGCCAGCAGCTTTCAGGGTTGGGAGACCCAGTACTTC
TRBJ2-1 - TRBV6-5 - CASSYSDVLSSYNEQFF TGTGCCAGCAGTTACTCAGACGTTTTGAGCTCCTACAATGAGCAGTTCTTC
TRBJ1-4 - TRBV19 - CASSNRVRNEKLFF TGTGCCAGTAGTAACAGGGTTCGGAATGAAAAACTGTTTTTT
TRBJ1-2 - TRBV29-1 - CSVEDTAVNYGYTF TGCAGCGTGGAAGACACGGCAGTTAACTATGGCTACACCTTC
TRBJ1-2 TRBD1 TRBV4-2 - CASSQDVGTVNYGYTF TGCGCCAGCAGCCAAGATGTCGGGACAGTCAACTATGGCTACACCTTC
TRBJ2-7 - TRBV29-1 - CSVGIAPWEQYF TGCAGCGTTGGTATAGCGCCGTGGGAGCAGTACTTC
TRBJ2-1 - TRBV29-1 - CSVEDLRESREQFF TGCAGCGTTGAAGATCTTCGGGAGAGCCGGGAGCAGTTCTTC
TRBJ2-1 - TRBV19 - CASSIDGSRSSYNEQFF TGTGCCAGTAGTATAGATGGTAGCCGGAGCTCCTACAATGAGCAGTTCTTC
TRBJ2-3 TRBD2 TRBV15 - CATSRDRISGNTDTQYF TGTGCCACCAGCAGAGATCGGATTAGCGGGAACACAGATACGCAGTATTTT
TRBJ2-7 TRBD2 TRBV19 few CASSIFSGATYEQYF TGTGCCAGTAGTATTTTTAGCGGGGCTACCTACGAGCAGTACTTC
TRBJ1-5 - TRBV27 - CASSFQGQPQHF TGTGCCAGCAGTTTCCAGGGCCAGCCCCAGCATTTT
TRBJ2-5 - TRBV27 - CASSPVNSGETQYF TGTGCCAGCAGTCCGGTAAATTCGGGTGAGACCCAGTACTTC
TRBJ2-2 TRBD2 TRBV5-1 - CASSLEGGPDGELFF TGCGCCAGCAGCTTGGAGGGAGGGCCCGACGGGGAGCTGTTTTTT
TRBJ2-6 - TRBV12-3/TRBV12-4 - CASSSIGQGSGANVLTF TGTGCCAGCAGCTCTATAGGGCAGGGATCTGGGGCCAACGTCCTGACTTTC
TRBJ1-1 - TRBV29-1 - CSVGDNTEAFF TGCAGCGTTGGGGATAACACTGAAGCTTTCTTT
TRBJ1-4 TRBD1 TRBV27 - CARTGDEKLFF TGTGCCAGGACAGGGGATGAAAAACTGTTTTTT
TRBJ1-2 TRBD1 TRBV29-1 - CSSRIGGQGAGGYTF TGCAGCTCCCGAATTGGGGGACAGGGGGCAGGTGGCTACACCTTC
TRBJ1-2 TRBD1 TRBV6-5 - CASSYSSRGQSGYTF TGTGCCAGCAGTTACTCGAGTAGGGGGCAGAGTGGCTACACCTTC
TRBJ2-1 TRBD2 TRBV12-3/TRBV12-4 - CASSLTSGTNEQFF TGTGCCAGCAGTTTAACTAGCGGGACCAATGAGCAGTTCTTC
TRBJ1-2 - TRBV7-9 - CASSLVSGYTF TGTGCCAGCAGCTTAGTTTCTGGCTACACCTTC
TRBJ1-2 - TRBV27 - CASSSRQAFYGYTF TGTGCCAGCAGTTCTAGACAGGCTTTCTATGGCTACACCTTC
TRBJ2-1 - TRBV27 few CASSSSPGTPMWGEQFF TGTGCCAGCAGTTCCAGTCCCGGGACACCCATGTGGGGTGAGCAGTTCTTC
TRBJ1-1 - TRBV10-3 - CAISGTSVPAEAFF TGTGCCATCAGTGGGACATCGGTCCCCGCTGAAGCTTTCTTT
TRBJ2-7 TRBD1 TRBV19 - CASSSGQGSEQYF TGTGCCAGTAGTTCAGGACAGGGCTCCGAGCAGTACTTC
TRBJ2-5 TRBD2 TRBV27 few CASSLAGDQETQYF TGTGCCAGCAGTCTAGCGGGGGACCAAGAGACCCAGTACTTC
TRBJ1-3 - TRBV5-1 - CASSLEGSLFGNTIYF TGCGCCAGCAGCTTGGAGGGGTCCCTATTCGGAAACACCATATATTTT
TRBJ2-7 - TRBV5-1 - CASSWARQGPNEQYF TGCGCCAGCAGCTGGGCCCGGCAGGGTCCCAACGAGCAGTACTTC
TRBJ1-1 - TRBV19 few CASSNAGDTEAFF TGTGCCAGTAGTAATGCGGGGGACACTGAAGCTTTCTTT
TRBJ2-7 TRBD1 TRBV10-3 once CAIRKAGQGYEQYF TGTGCCATCAGGAAAGCGGGACAGGGCTACGAGCAGTACTTC
TRBJ2-1 - TRBV29-1 few CSVDPQINEQFF TGCAGCGTTGATCCCCAGATCAATGAGCAGTTCTTC
TRBJ2-7 - TRBV6-5 - CASGKTRTEYF TGTGCCAGCGGAAAGACACGTACGGAGTACTTC
TRBJ1-2 - TRBV6-6 - CASSYSTEGYTF TGTGCCAGCAGTTACTCTACTGAGGGCTACACCTTC
TRBJ1-1 - TRBV19 - CASSITPPITEAFF TGTGCCAGTAGTATAACCCCACCGATCACTGAAGCTTTCTTT
TRBJ1-1 - TRBV5-1 - CASSLDLGHSNTEAFF TGCGCCAGCAGCTTGGATCTGGGACATTCGAACACTGAAGCTTTCTTT